This record concerns one TCR beta chain sequence. This sample stems from a study of blood T cell repertoires in COVID-19. Study summary: Whether acute or convalescent, the COVID-19 samples came from the United States, Italy and Spain. From T cells, B-cell-depleted T cells, or PBMCs came the material, which was cDNA or gDNA.

This CDR3 spans 13 amino acids. Germline trimming cut 6 bases from V and 4 bases from J; bases unmatched to any gene: 6. Germline V lookup: CDR1 MNHEY, CDR2 SVGAGI. Source study methods: Nucleated cell number was recorded as an estimate derived from reference gene primer amplification. TCRdb's table, derived via immunoSEQ multiplex PCR, lists solely in-frame clones and lacks some. Clone size and the V and J calls come from that table; the DNA yielded D and trimming. The sample contains roughly 250,000 clones, roughly 77% of which appear only once. The sequenced sample was peripheral blood. The source is an elderly woman with acute or convalescent COVID-19. The V gene is TRBV6-5, the J gene TRBJ2-7, with 7 positions matching TRBD1. The CDR3 DNA follows: TGTGCCAGCAGCCGGACAGGCCTTTACGAGCAGTACTTC. It translates to CASSRTGLYEQYF.